Presented here are 19 T cell receptor beta chains from one specimen sequenced in a study of shared clonotypes between healthy human individuals. Clones were read by immunoSEQ multiplex PCR, and TCRdb kept only the in-frame ones, dropping some. The sample yields nearly 1 million clones, around 80% seen once. The sample was memory CD4+ T cells sorted from blood. Regarding subset: CD45RA-negative fraction. All receptors derive from a man aged 18 to 29 in good health.

This clone was found once. V is TRBV4-3 and J is TRBJ1-2, with a weak D call TRBD1 (5 bases). The V end lost 2 bases, the J end lost 8 bases, and 12 bases lay between the germline ends. This CDR3 has 13 residues. CDR1 is LGHNA, CDR2 YSLEER, per germline. The CDR3 coding sequence is TGCGCCAGCAGCCAACCCGGGACTGAGGGCTACACCTTC. The encoded protein is CASSQPGTEGYTF.

V usage is TRBV18 and J usage is TRBJ1-4; D remains unclear. This CDR3 is 14 amino acids long. The germline CDR1 and CDR2 sequences are KGHSH and LQKENI. V was shortened by 0 bases and J by 8 bases, with 10 bases between the two germline ends. The CDR3 nucleotides read TGTGCCAGCTCACCACCCCCGGGTCGGGAAAAACTGTTTTTT. This codes for CASSPPPGREKLFF.

The CDR3 sequence: CASSVQRGANVLTF. As DNA, the CDR3 is TGTGCCAGCAGTGTACAAAGGGGGGCCAACGTCCTGACTTTC. The chain recombines TRBV6-1 with TRBJ2-6, with D unresolved. Germline V lookup: CDR1 MNHNS, CDR2 SASEGT. V was pared by 4 bases and J by 4 bases, with 8 bases between. The CDR3 is 14 amino acids.

The chain has TRBV4-3 and TRBJ1-6, with a weak D call TRBD1 (5 bases). The ends were cut back, 4 bases at V and 7 bases at J, with 17 bases in the middle. The CDR3 is 16 amino acids. Germline V gives CDR1 LGHNA, CDR2 YSLEER. In nucleotides, the CDR3 is TGCGCCAGCAGCCCTCGTAGGGGTACTATCAATTCACCCCTCCACTTT. This sequence encodes CASSPRRGTINSPLHF.

V is TRBV19 and J is TRBJ1-4; TRBD1 agrees at 8 bases. The length of the CDR3 is 13 residues. J was trimmed by 6 bases and V by 7 bases; bases with no gene match: 4. Germline V gives CDR1 LNHDA, CDR2 SQIVND (reference sequence). CDR3 in DNA: TGTGCCAGTACCTCAGGGGGCCATGAAAAACTGTTTTTT. This translates into CASTSGGHEKLFF.

Worth noting for this clone: Other nucleotide sequences from this sample produce the same CDR3. The V gene is TRBV10-2, the J gene TRBJ1-5, with TRBD1 as a possible D gene (6 bases). Trimming stripped 4 bases from V and 3 bases from J, with 10 bases between. Germline assignment: CDR1 WSHSY and CDR2 SAAADI. This CDR3 spans 14 amino acids. This chain's CDR3 is CASSGGQFNQPQHF. CDR3 DNA: TGCGCCAGCAGTGGTGGACAGTTCAATCAGCCCCAGCATTTT.

CDR3 DNA: TGTGCCACCCTAAGGACAGAAGTATACGAGCAGTACTTC. It encodes CATLRTEVYEQYF. V is TRBV28 and J is TRBJ2-7; tentatively, D is TRBD1 (6 bases). CDR1 MDHEN and CDR2 SYDVKM come from the germline V gene. This CDR3 contains 13 residues. The germline V and J ends were trimmed by 10 bases and 4 bases, with 17 bases remaining between them.

V usage is TRBV20-1 and J usage is TRBJ2-5; unclear D gene. The CDR3 has 11 residues. Germline-derived CDR1 and CDR2 are DFQATT and SNEGSKA (reference sequence). The V end lost 1 base, the J end lost 9 bases, and 9 bases lay between the germline ends. The CDR3 is CSARVGPAQYF. DNA for the CDR3: TGCAGTGCTAGAGTAGGCCCTGCCCAGTACTTC.

The chain combines TRBV28 with TRBJ1-5; D call uncertain. V lost 6 bases, J lost 1 base, and 13 bases lay in between. CDR3 length equals 15 residues. CDR1 is MDHEN and CDR2 is SYDVKM in the germline V gene. CDR3: CASRGPTVSNQPQHF. The CDR3 region has the DNA TGTGCCAGCAGGGGCCCTACTGTGAGCAATCAGCCCCAGCATTTT.

This clone was counted a few times. The chain couples TRBV10-3 to TRBJ1-3; D is perhaps TRBD1 (6 bases). Trimming removed 3 bases from V and 1 base from J, with 13 bases in between. Germline V gene lookup returns CDR1 ENHRY and CDR2 SYGVKD. CDR3 length equals 16 residues. CDR3 nucleotides: TGTGCCATCAGTGACGGACAGCTAACTTCTGGAAACACCATATATTTT. Amino acid sequence: CAISDGQLTSGNTIYF.

The chain is built from TRBV7-8 and TRBJ1-3; D remains ambiguous. The CDR3 has 16 residues. Trimming shortened V by 5 bases and J by 0 bases, and 14 bases separated the two germline ends. Germline V gene sequence: CDR1 SGHVS, CDR2 FQNEAQ. Written as DNA, the CDR3 is TGTGCCAGCAGCCCCGATCGAGATCGCTCTGGAAACACCATATATTTT. This encodes CASSPDRDRSGNTIYF.

The chain recombines TRBV27 with TRBJ2-1, with 14 nucleotides matching TRBD2. Germline values: CDR1 MNHEY, CDR2 SMNVEV (reference sequence). This CDR3 contains 17 residues. Trimming cost V 4 bases and J 9 bases; bases outside gene matches: 11. The CDR3 reads CASSSLSGTSGSREQFF. DNA for the CDR3: TGTGCCAGCAGTTCACTATCCGGGACTAGCGGGAGCCGTGAGCAGTTCTTC.

A remark on this clone: The same CDR3 arises from other DNA sequences in this sample as well. V gene TRBV28 combines with J gene TRBJ2-2; no reliable D call. The CDR3 has 12 amino acids. From germline, CDR1 is MDHEN and CDR2 SYDVKM. V shed 2 bases and J shed 4 bases, with 2 bases lying between them. CDR3 bases: TGTGCCAGCAGTTTAGGCACCGGGGAGCTGTTTTTT. Translating gives CASSLGTGELFF. Drawing the rest from reference TRBV28 and TRBJ2-2, the complete variable domain is DVKVTQSSRYLVKRTGEKVFLECVQDMDHENMFWYRQDPGLGLRLIYFSYDVKMKEKGDIPEGYSVSREKKERFSLILESASTNQTSMYLCASSLGTGELFFGEGSRLTVL.

The CDR3 region has the DNA TGCAGCGCCATAGAGGGTAGGGATGCGCAGTATTTT. It codes for CSAIEGRDAQYF. The V call is TRBV29-1, the J call TRBJ2-3; possibly TRBD2 for D (5 bases). The CDR3 runs to 12 residues. Germline V CDR1 and CDR2: SQVTM, ANQGSEA. Trimming removed 7 bases at V and 10 bases at J, with 18 bases between.

This clone showed up just once. With only one base between it and a far larger clone, this is likely a read error. This sequence joins TRBV5-4 and TRBJ2-2; no definite D call. V was trimmed by 6 bases and J by 3 bases, leaving 6 bases between them. Germline V CDR1 and CDR2: SGHNT, YYREEE (reference sequence). The length of the CDR3 is 12 residues. This CDR3 is CASTSDTGELFF. As DNA, the CDR3 is TGTGCCAGCACCTCCGACACCGGGGAGCTGTTTTTT.

As concerns this clone: Different DNA sequences within this sample yield the same CDR3. The chain is built from TRBV9 and TRBJ2-2; D remains unclear. Trimming shortened V by 3 bases and J by 0 bases, and 6 bases separated the two germline ends. Germline assignment: CDR1 SGDLS and CDR2 YYNGEE. The CDR3 is 14 residues long. The CDR3 loop is CASSAPSNTGELFF. The CDR3 coding sequence is TGTGCCAGCAGCGCACCGTCGAACACCGGGGAGCTGTTTTTT.

The chain couples TRBV20-1 to TRBJ1-2, with D hard to call. The CDR3 has 11 residues. In germline, CDR1 is DFQATT, CDR2 SNEGSKA (reference sequence). The ends were cut back, 4 bases at V and 3 bases at J, with 6 bases in the middle. The CDR3 protein is CSANRDYGYTF. The CDR3 nucleotides read TGCAGTGCTAATAGGGACTATGGCTACACCTTC.

This clone was found many times. The chain carries TRBV5-4 and TRBJ1-2; TRBD1 agrees at 8 bases. CDR1 and CDR2 from the germline V gene are SGHNT and YYREEE (reference sequence). The CDR3 is 15 amino acids. The V gene end was trimmed by 1 base and the J gene end by 2 bases; junction bases not matched to a gene: 4. The CDR3 region has the DNA TGTGCCAGCAGCTTGCAGGGGGCAATCAACTATGGCTACACCTTC. It translates to CASSLQGAINYGYTF.

This clone was detected ten times or more. The rearrangement links TRBV19 to TRBJ1-5, with TRBD1 matching over 7 bases. The ends lost 5 bases at V and 6 bases at J; junction bases unmatched: 7. This CDR3 is built from 14 residues. Germline-derived CDR1 and CDR2 are LNHDA and SQIVND (reference sequence). The CDR3 coding sequence is TGTGCCAGTAGTGCAACACAGGGGCCTCAGCCCCAGCATTTT. Translated: CASSATQGPQPQHF.